Detailed here is one T cell receptor beta chain. This clone's antigen is unknown. No qualities accompany the bases; no much larger clone lies one base away. In the first month after transplant, blood samples were collected up to 4 times, and after that at least monthly when available. This record belongs to a study of graft-versus-host responses after intestinal transplantation (dated by TCRdb to the early 2020s). With regard to the full study: The transplants that recipients received were multivisceral, liver-intestinal, or isolated intestinal. Anti-thymocyte globulin induction was given to all recipients, followed by maintenance tacrolimus and steroids for 2 to 3 years. Graft-versus-host and host-versus-graft alloreactive T cell clones were tracked in the graft, circulation and bone marrow after intestinal transplantation using bulk TCR-beta CDR3 sequencing. Alloreactive clones were identified by sequencing pre-transplant mixed lymphocyte reaction products and comparing them with unstimulated pre-transplant donor and recipient T cells. The cohort enrolled some 25 intestinal transplant recipients including one retransplant, and 3 patients lacking pretransplant specimens were excluded. A peak of at least 4% donor T cells among recipient peripheral blood mononuclear cells was the definition used for donor T cell macrochimerism. Samples from a few later patients were sequenced in-house on an Illumina MiSeq with MiXCR processing rather than by the commercial service.

Broad study findings and their caveats: Peak levels of circulating GvH clones were associated with declines in HvG clones early after transplant. Patients with donor T cell macrochimerism had high GvH to HvG T cell clonal ratios in their allografts. GvH clones were detected in recipient bone marrow, and some appeared earlier in ileal mucosa or blood, consistent with an intestinal mucosal origin. The relatively low number and heterogeneity of intestinal transplant patients limited the conclusions.

Libraries were made using the immunoSEQ multiplex PCR assay. High-throughput TCR-beta CDR3 sequencing of genomic DNA from most patients was performed by Adaptive Biotechnologies. As for how the authors treated the data: Adaptive's ImmunoSEQ software was the source of the TCR sequencing data for over 15 patients, while a few other patients were processed with MiXCR and VDJtools. Because the origin of CDR3 nucleotide sequences shared between donor and recipient could not be assigned, those sequences were removed. To count as alloreactive, a clone needed at least 2-fold expansion over unstimulated cells and a minimum CFSE-low frequency of 0.002% (template counts) or 0.001% (read counts). Clones detected in sequenced pre-transplant spleen, lymph node, or MLR CFSE-low populations of the donor or recipient were defined as mappable. The cumulative frequency of alloreactive clones was calculated as a percentage of all sequences, weighted by copy number. TCRdb obtained this table from immuneACCESS and retained in-frame rearrangements with V and J assigned. These tables miss some clones; where compared with another copy, unresolved V genes account for less than half of the shortfall, and the remainder is unexplained. The D gene and trimming were derived from the DNA, and the V and J assignments and clone size from that table. The sample table lists thousands of clones, approximately 94% of them with a count of one. The ten largest clones represent around 1.2% of the sample.

The sequencing here drew on PBMCs, taken 11 days after intestinal transplantation. The sequence was collected from a human patient who received an intestinal transplant, so some T cells may come from the graft donor.

The nucleotide sequence is TGTGCCAGCAGCTTCGGGGAGACCCAGTACTTC. Its amino acids are CASSFGETQYF. The chain was built from TRBV13 and TRBJ2-5; no confident D gene assignment can be made. The germline V gene (reference sequence) supplies CDR1 PRHDT and CDR2 FYEKMQ. The CDR3 spans 11 residues, from the cysteine through the phenylalanine. The DNA shown is the 33-base CDR3, in frame from base 1. V and J lose 3 bases and 5 bases, and a span of 4 bases separates them.